This TCR beta chain appears in the sequencing data of a study of blood T cell repertoires in COVID-19. Overall study: The United States, Italy and Spain provided the acute and convalescent COVID-19 samples. From T cells, B-cell-depleted T cells, or PBMCs came the material, which was cDNA or gDNA.

Germline trimming cut 5 bases from V and 4 bases from J; bases unmatched to any gene: 8. CDR1 is SGHTA and CDR2 is FQGTGA in the germline V gene. This CDR3 comprises 16 residues. The authors' processing: Amplification from reference gene primers served as the basis for estimated nucleated cell counts. The data were produced by immunoSEQ multiplex PCR, yet TCRdb's version contains in-frame clones alone and is incomplete. The D gene and trimming were derived from the DNA, and the V and J assignments and clone size from that table. The sample has about 150,000 clones, 75% to 85% seen once. The TCR originated in a woman aged 50 to 65 with acute or convalescent COVID-19. The J gene is TRBJ2-5, the V gene TRBV7-3; 12 bases align to TRBD1. Material: peripheral blood. CDR3 protein: CASSPPGTGGGETQYF. For the CDR3, the DNA is TGTGCCAGCAGCCCGCCCGGGACAGGGGGCGGAGAGACCCAGTACTTC.